These 17 T cell receptor beta chains originate from one sample sequenced in a study of blood T cell repertoires in COVID-19. Clones were sequenced by immunoSEQ multiplex PCR, and TCRdb holds only the in-frame ones, with some missing. The sample consists of under 95,000 clones, about 80% of them appearing once. Sequencing was performed on peripheral blood. These receptors were taken from a man aged 50 to 60 with acute or convalescent COVID-19.

The chain recombines TRBV5-1 with TRBJ2-5; 11 nucleotides match TRBD2. The CDR3 loop spans 17 amino acids. CDR1 SGHRS and CDR2 YFSETQ come from the germline V gene. The junction had 5 bases not matched to a gene; V was cut back by 0 bases and J by 1 base. The CDR3 loop reads CASSLGLAGGLQETQYF. CDR3 coding DNA: TGCGCCAGCAGCTTGGGCCTAGCGGGGGGCCTCCAAGAGACCCAGTACTTC.

The chain has TRBV2 and TRBJ1-6; 8 bases line up with TRBD1. V lost 5 bases and J lost 7; bases outside the gene matches: 10. Germline V gives CDR1 SNHLY, CDR2 FYNNEI. The CDR3 is 16 amino acids. CDR3 loop: CASSLQGQGSNSPLHF. For the CDR3, the DNA is TGTGCCAGCAGTCTCCAAGGACAGGGATCGAATTCACCCCTCCACTTT.

The chain recombines TRBV19 with TRBJ2-3, with D perhaps TRBD2 (5 bases). Per germline, CDR1 LNHDA and CDR2 SQIVND (reference sequence). V gave up 5 bases and J gave up 5 bases, with 17 bases separating them. The CDR3 consists of 15 residues. As DNA, the CDR3 is TGTGCCAGTAGTGTGGCGGGTTCCCAGGTAGATACGCAGTATTTT. It codes for CASSVAGSQVDTQYF.

This sequence joins TRBV18 and TRBJ2-7, with 10 bases identical to TRBD2. V trimming: 5 bases; J trimming: 2 bases; junction bases outside the gene matches: 6. The CDR3 has 15 amino acids. Germline CDR1 is KGHSH and CDR2 is LQKENI. The CDR3 loop reads CASSRGLAETYEQYF. DNA for the CDR3: TGTGCCAGCTCAAGAGGACTAGCGGAGACCTACGAGCAGTACTTC.

V usage is TRBV18 and J usage is TRBJ1-1, with D tentatively TRBD1 (5 bases). Germline CDR1 and CDR2: KGHSH and LQKENI. The CDR3 extends over 15 amino acids. V was trimmed by 2 bases and J by 3 bases, leaving 13 bases between them. The CDR3 DNA reads as TGTGCCAGCTCACCAGGGCAGGGCCCCTACACTGAAGCTTTCTTT. It encodes CASSPGQGPYTEAFF.

The CDR3 here is CASTPGLNTYEQYF. CDR3 nucleotides: TGTGCCAGCACCCCGGGACTGAACACCTACGAGCAGTACTTC. The gene calls are TRBV6-2 or TRBV6-3 and TRBJ2-7, with D tentatively TRBD2 (6 bases). The V gene lost 7 bases and the J gene lost 2 bases, with 15 bases spanning the gap. The length of the CDR3 is 14 residues. Germline V gene sequence: CDR1 MNHEY, CDR2 SVGEGT.

The chain recombines TRBV19 with TRBJ1-2, with 7 bases fitting TRBD1. This CDR3 spans 12 amino acids. Per the germline V gene, CDR1 is LNHDA and CDR2 is SQIVND (reference sequence). J was trimmed by 5 bases and V by 7 bases; bases with no gene match: 4. Here the CDR3 DNA reads TGTGCCAGTACCTCAGGGGGGTATGGCTACACCTTC. Protein: CASTSGGYGYTF. Filled out from reference TRBV19 and TRBJ1-2, the complete variable domain reads DGGITQSPKYLFRKEGQNVTLSCEQNLNHDAMYWYRQDPGQGLRLIYYSQIVNDFQKGDIAEGYSVSREKKESFPLTVTSAQKNPTAFYLCASTSGGYGYTFGSGTRLTVV.

The chain recombines TRBV29-1 with TRBJ1-1; tentative D call: TRBD1 (6 bases). Trimming took off 8 bases at V and 1 base at J, with 17 bases between the two ends. The CDR3 has 14 amino acids. Germline V lookup: CDR1 SQVTM, CDR2 ANQGSEA. CDR3: CSTLPDRRNTEAFF. DNA of the CDR3: TGCAGCACACTCCCCGACAGGCGGAACACTGAAGCTTTCTTT.

This clone has a single count. The V gene is TRBV19, the J gene TRBJ2-7; 12 nucleotides agree with TRBD1. Germline V gene data show CDR1 as LNHDA and CDR2 as SQIVND (reference sequence). J gave up 8 bases and V 4 bases, and 15 bases lay outside the gene matches. CDR3 length: 17 amino acids. CDR3 sequence (DNA): TGTGCCAGTAGTAGGGCACCTCCGGGACAGGGGGCTCGGAAGCAGTACTTC. Translated, it gives CASSRAPPGQGARKQYF.

The sample holds one count of this clone. The genes are TRBV4-3 and TRBJ1-5; D unresolved. The germline gives CDR1 LGHNA, CDR2 YSLEER. This CDR3 region has 15 residues. V was clipped by 0 bases and J by 0 bases, with 6 bases between them. The CDR3 DNA sequence: TGCGCCAGCAGCCAAGAAGCTTATAGCAATCAGCCCCAGCATTTT. Protein sequence: CASSQEAYSNQPQHF.

This clone has a single count. This chain uses TRBV5-1 with TRBJ2-1; D may be TRBD1 (6 bases). V was clipped by 0 bases and J by 0 bases, with 13 bases between them. The CDR3 runs 17 residues. The germline CDR1 and CDR2 sequences are SGHRS and YFSETQ. The CDR3 loop reads CASSLGPTGSSYNEQFF. The CDR3, as DNA: TGCGCCAGCAGCTTGGGGCCAACAGGGAGCTCCTACAATGAGCAGTTCTTC.

CDR3 amino acids: CASSQSPRGRDSPLHF. CDR3 coding DNA: TGCGCCAGCAGCCAATCTCCCAGGGGTCGGGATTCACCCCTCCACTTT. The genes are TRBV4-1 and TRBJ1-6; tentatively, D is TRBD1 (6 bases). Deletions cut 2 bases from V and 8 bases from J, with 16 bases between. Germline V lookup: CDR1 MGHRA, CDR2 YSYEKL. There are 16 residues in the CDR3.

The rearrangement uses TRBV9 and TRBJ1-1, with D possibly being TRBD1 (5 bases). The CDR3 covers 14 residues. Per germline, CDR1 SGDLS and CDR2 YYNGEE. V lost 6 bases and J 5 bases, leaving 17 bases between the germline ends. The CDR3 DNA reads as TGTGCCAGCACTCCTTCGGGCAAGGGGACTGAAGCTTTCTTT. Translating gives CASTPSGKGTEAFF.

The genes are TRBV7-9 and TRBJ2-7; perhaps TRBD2 as D (6 bases). The length of the CDR3 is 15 residues. Germline assignment: CDR1 SEHNR and CDR2 FQNEAQ (reference sequence). The ends were cut back, 0 bases at V and 3 bases at J, with 12 bases in the middle. The CDR3 DNA reads as TGTGCCAGCAGCTTAGCGCTCGGCGGGATCTACGAGCAGTACTTC. It is translated as CASSLALGGIYEQYF.

This chain uses TRBV11-2 with TRBJ1-2, with D maybe TRBD1 (5 bases). V was shortened by 3 bases and J by 7 bases, with 12 bases between the two germline ends. In germline, CDR1 is SGHAT, CDR2 FQNNGV. This CDR3 region has 13 residues. In nucleotides, the CDR3 is TGTGCCAGCAGCTTCGGCAAAGGGGTTGGCTACACCTTC. This sequence encodes CASSFGKGVGYTF.

The chain combines TRBV9 with TRBJ2-3, with 11 bases lining up with TRBD2. Germline V gene data show CDR1 as SGDLS and CDR2 as YYNGEE. The junction had 3 bases not matched to a gene; V was cut back by 3 bases and J by 3 bases. CDR3 length: 15 amino acids. The CDR3 region is CASSGSSGRTDTQYF. CDR3 DNA sequence: TGTGCCAGCAGCGGGTCTAGCGGGAGGACAGATACGCAGTATTTT.

In its sample, this clone was seen a few times. The chain recombines TRBV9 with TRBJ1-1, with 7 bases identical to TRBD1. Germline V gene lookup returns CDR1 SGDLS and CDR2 YYNGEE. The CDR3 runs to 16 residues. J was trimmed by 4 bases and V by 1 base; bases with no gene match: 10. In DNA form, the CDR3 reads TGTGCCAGCAGCGTATTAGACAGGGTCTCGAGCACTGAAGCTTTCTTT. Its translation is CASSVLDRVSSTEAFF.